This TCR beta chain was retrieved from a study of cytomegalovirus exposure and HLA in healthy donors. Study summary: The approximately 120 validation repertoires were reported in a later analysis to have been generated on the same platform as the roughly 630 first-cohort repertoires.

Broader study findings: In vitro work confirmed that a few CMV-associated chains recognize CMV antigens. Investigators reported 164 TCR beta chains as tied to cytomegalovirus.

Deletions cut 4 bases from V and 6 bases from J, with 12 bases between. The germline CDR1 and CDR2 sequences are ENHRY and SYGVKD. The CDR3 has 13 residues. Sequenced by immunoSEQ multiplex PCR; TCRdb stores in-frame clones only, minus some. Seen here are 300,000 to 350,000 clones, roughly 87% observed once, and the top ten hold around 1%. Regarding this clone: The antigen remains unidentified.

The receptor was isolated from a man younger than 40 in good health and CMV-seronegative. Input material: PBMCs. The rearrangement joins TRBV10-3 to TRBJ1-2; weak D call: TRBD1 (5 bases). The CDR3 region has the DNA TGTGCCATCAGTGTTTGGCCGGGGGATGGCTACACCTTC. It encodes CAISVWPGDGYTF.